The entry below describes one T cell receptor beta chain. Data came from immunoSEQ multiplex PCR; TCRdb stores just in-frame clones and leaves some out. The sample yields 150,000 to 200,000 clones, about 83% seen once. The sample originates from a study of blood T cell repertoires in COVID-19. Per germline, CDR1 SNHLY and CDR2 FYNNEI. The CDR3 has 14 residues. The V gene end was trimmed by 7 bases and the J gene end by 1 base; junction bases not matched to a gene: 6. This TCR derives from a woman aged 70-85 years with COVID-19, enrolled during active disease. The V and J genes are TRBV2 and TRBJ2-5, with 7 bases lining up with TRBD2. The sequenced sample was peripheral blood. The CDR3 DNA sequence: TGTGCCAGCACCCGAGCGGGGAGCCAAGAGACCCAGTACTTC. Translation: CASTRAGSQETQYF.